The T cell receptor (beta chain) described here comes from a study of cytomegalovirus exposure and HLA in healthy donors. Primers for the PCR totalled 60 Vbeta and 13 Jbeta. TCRdb keeps only in-frame clones here, not all; method: immunoSEQ multiplex PCR. The sample records roughly 130,000 clones, roughly 74% being singletons. The V gene end was trimmed by 2 bases and the J gene end by 2 bases; junction bases not matched to a gene: 9. The CDR3 is 17 residues long. Germline lookup yields CDR1 GTSNPN and CDR2 SVGIG (reference sequence). The J gene is TRBJ2-3, the V gene TRBV30, with 11 bases that match TRBD2. The receptor comes from a man aged 40-55 years in good health and CMV-seropositive. The material sequenced was PBMCs. In nucleotides, the CDR3 is TGTGCCTGGAGTCGACTAGCGGGACCCCCCCACACAGATACGCAGTATTTT. Translation gives CAWSRLAGPPHTDTQYF. Full variable domain (outside the CDR3, taken from reference TRBV30 and TRBJ2-3): SQTIHQWPATLVQPVGSPLSLECTVEGTSNPNLYWYRQAAGRGLQLLFYSVGIGQISSEVPQNLSASRPQDRQFILSSKKLLLSDSGFYLCAWSRLAGPPHTDTQYFGPGTRLTVL.